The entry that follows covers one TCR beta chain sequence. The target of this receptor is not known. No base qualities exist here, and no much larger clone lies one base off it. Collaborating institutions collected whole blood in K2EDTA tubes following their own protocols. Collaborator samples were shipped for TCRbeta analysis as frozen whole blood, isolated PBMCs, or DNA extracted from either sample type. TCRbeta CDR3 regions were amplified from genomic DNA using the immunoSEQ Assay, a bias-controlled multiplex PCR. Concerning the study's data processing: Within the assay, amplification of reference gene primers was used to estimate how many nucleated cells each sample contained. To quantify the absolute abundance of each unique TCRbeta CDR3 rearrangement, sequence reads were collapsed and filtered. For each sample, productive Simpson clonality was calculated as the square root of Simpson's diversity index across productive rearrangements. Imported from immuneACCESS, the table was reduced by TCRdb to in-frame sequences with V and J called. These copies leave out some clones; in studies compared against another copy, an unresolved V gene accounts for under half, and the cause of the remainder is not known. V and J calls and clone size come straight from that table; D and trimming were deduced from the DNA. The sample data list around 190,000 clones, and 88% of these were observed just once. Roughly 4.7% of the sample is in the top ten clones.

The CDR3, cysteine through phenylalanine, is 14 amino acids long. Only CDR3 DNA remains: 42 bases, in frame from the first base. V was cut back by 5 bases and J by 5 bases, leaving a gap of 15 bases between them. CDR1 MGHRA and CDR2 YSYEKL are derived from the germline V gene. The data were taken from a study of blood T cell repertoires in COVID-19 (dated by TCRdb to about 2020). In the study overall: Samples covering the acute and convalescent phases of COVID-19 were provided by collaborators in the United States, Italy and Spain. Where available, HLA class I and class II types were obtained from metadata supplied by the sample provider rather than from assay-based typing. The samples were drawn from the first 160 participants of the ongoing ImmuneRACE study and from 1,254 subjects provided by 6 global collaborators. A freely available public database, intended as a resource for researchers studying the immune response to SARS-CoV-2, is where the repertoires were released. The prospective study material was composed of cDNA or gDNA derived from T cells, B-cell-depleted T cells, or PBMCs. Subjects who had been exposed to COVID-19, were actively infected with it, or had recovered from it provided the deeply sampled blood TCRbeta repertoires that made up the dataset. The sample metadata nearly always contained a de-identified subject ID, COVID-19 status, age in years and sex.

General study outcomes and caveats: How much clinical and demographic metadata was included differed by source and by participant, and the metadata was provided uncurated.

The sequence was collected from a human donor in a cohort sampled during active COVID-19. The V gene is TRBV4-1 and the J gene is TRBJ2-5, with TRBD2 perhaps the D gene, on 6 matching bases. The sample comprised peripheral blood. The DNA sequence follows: TGCGCCAGCAGCTCGGGACGGGGGATGGAGACCCAGTACTTC. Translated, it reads CASSSGRGMETQYF.